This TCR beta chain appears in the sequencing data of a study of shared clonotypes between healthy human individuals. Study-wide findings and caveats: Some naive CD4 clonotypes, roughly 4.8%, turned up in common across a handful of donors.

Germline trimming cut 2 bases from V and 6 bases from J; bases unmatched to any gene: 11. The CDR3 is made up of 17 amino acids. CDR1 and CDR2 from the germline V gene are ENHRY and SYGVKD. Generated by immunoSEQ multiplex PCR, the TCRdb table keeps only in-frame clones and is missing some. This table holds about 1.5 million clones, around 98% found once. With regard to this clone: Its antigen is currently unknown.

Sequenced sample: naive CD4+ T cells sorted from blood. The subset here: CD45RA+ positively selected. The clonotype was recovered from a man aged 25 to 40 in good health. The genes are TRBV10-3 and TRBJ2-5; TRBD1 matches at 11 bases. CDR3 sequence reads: CAISERVGTGGMKTQYF. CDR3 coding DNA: TGTGCCATCAGTGAGCGGGTCGGGACAGGGGGGATGAAGACCCAGTACTTC.